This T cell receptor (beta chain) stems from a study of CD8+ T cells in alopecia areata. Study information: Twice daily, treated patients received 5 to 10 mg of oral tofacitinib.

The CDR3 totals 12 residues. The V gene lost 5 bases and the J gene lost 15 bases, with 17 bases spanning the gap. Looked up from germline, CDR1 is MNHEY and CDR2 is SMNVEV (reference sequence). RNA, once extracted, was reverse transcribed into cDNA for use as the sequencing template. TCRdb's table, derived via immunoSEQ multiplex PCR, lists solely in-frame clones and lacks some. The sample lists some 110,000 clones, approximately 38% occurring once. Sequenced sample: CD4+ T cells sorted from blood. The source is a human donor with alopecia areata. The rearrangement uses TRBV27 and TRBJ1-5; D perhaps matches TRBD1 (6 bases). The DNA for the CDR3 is TGTGCCAGCAGTGCCCCAGGGGCCTCATGGCATTTT. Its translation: CASSAPGASWHF.